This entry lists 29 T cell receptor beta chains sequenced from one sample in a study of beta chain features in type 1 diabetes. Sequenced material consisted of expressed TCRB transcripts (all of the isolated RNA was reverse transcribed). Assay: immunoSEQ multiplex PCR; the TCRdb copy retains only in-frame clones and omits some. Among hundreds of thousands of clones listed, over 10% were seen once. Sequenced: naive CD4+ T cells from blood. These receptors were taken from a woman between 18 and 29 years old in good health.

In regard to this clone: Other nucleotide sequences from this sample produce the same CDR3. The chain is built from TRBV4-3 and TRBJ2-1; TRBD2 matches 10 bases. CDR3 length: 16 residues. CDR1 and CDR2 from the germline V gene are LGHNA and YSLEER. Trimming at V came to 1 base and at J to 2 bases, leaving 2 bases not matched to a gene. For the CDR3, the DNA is TGCGCCAGCAGCCAAGCTGGGACTAGCGCCTACAATGAGCAGTTCTTC. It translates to CASSQAGTSAYNEQFF.

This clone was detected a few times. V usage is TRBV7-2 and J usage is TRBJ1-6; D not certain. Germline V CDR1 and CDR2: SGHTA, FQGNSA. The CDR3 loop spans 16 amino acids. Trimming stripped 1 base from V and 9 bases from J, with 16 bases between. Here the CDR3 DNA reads TGTGCCAGCAGCTTAGGTGCGGGAGGGAGTGGTTCACCCCTCCACTTT. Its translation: CASSLGAGGSGSPLHF.

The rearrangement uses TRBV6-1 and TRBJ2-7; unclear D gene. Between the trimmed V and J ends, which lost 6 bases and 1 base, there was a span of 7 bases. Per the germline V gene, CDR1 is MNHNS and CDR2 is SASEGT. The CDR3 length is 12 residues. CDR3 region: CASSPGSYEQYV. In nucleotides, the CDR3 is TGTGCCAGCAGCCCCGGGTCCTACGAGCAGTACGTC.

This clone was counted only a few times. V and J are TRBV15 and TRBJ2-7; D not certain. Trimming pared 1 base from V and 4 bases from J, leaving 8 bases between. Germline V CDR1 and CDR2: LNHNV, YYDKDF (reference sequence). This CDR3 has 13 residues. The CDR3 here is CATSRGDRYEQYV. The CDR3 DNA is TGTGCCACCAGCAGAGGAGATCGATACGAGCAGTACGTC.

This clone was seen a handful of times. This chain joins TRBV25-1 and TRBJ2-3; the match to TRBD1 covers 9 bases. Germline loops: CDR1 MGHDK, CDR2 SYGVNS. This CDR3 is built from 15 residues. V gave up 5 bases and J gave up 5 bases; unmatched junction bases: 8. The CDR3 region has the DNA TGTGCCAGCAGTAACGACAGGGGGGTGGGAGATACGCAGTATTTT. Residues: CASSNDRGVGDTQYF.

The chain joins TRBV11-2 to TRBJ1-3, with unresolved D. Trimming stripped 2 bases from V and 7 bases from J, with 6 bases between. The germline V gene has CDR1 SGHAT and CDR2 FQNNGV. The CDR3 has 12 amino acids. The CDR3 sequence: CASSLRRNTIYF. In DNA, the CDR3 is TGTGCCAGCAGCTTAAGACGGAACACCATATATTTT.

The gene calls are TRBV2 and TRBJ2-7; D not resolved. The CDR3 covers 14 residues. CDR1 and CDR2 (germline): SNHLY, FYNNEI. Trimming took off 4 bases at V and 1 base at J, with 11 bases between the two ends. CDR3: CASSVGSRSYEQYV. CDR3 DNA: TGTGCCAGCAGTGTGGGTTCTAGGTCCTACGAGCAGTACGTC.

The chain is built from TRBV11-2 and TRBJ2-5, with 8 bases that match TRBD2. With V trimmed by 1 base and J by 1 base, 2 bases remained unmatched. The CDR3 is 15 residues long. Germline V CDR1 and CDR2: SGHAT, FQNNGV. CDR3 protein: CASSLASGLQETQYF. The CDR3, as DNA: TGTGCCAGCAGCTTAGCTAGCGGGCTCCAAGAGACCCAGTACTTC.

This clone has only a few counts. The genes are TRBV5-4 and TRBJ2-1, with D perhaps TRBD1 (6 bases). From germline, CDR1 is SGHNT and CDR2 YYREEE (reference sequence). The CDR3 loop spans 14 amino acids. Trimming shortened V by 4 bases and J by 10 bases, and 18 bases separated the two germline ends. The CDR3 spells CASSQPGLGAEQFF. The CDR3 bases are TGTGCCAGCAGCCAGCCGGGTCTGGGGGCGGAGCAGTTCTTC.

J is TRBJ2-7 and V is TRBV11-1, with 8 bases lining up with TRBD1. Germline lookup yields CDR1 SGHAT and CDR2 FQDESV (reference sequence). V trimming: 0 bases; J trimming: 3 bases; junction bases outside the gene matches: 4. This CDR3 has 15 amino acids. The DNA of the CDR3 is TGTGCCAGCAGCTTAGCCGGGACAGGCAACTACGAGCAGTACGTC. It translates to CASSLAGTGNYEQYV.

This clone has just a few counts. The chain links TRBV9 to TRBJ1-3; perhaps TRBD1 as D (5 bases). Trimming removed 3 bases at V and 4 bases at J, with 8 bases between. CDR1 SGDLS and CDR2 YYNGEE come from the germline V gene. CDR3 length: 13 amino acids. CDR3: CASSATAGNTIYF. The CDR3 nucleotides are TGTGCCAGCAGCGCGACAGCGGGAAACACCATATATTTT.

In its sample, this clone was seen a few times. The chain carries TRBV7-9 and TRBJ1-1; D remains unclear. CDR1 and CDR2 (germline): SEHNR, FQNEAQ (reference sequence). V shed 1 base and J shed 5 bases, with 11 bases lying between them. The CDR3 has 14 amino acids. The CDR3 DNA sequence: TGTGCCAGCAGCTTAGGGTTGATGGAGACTGAAGCTTTCTTT. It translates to CASSLGLMETEAFF.

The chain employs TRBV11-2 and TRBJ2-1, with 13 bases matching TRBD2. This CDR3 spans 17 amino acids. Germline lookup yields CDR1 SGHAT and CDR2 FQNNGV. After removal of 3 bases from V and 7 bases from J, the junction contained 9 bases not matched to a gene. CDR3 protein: CASSFIPGLAGVNEQFF. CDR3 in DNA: TGTGCCAGCAGCTTTATCCCAGGACTAGCGGGAGTTAATGAGCAGTTCTTC.

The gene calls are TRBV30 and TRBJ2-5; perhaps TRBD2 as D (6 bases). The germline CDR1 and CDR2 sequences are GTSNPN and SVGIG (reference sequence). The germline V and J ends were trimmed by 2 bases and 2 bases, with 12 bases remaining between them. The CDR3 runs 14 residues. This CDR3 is CAWSRRGAQETQYF. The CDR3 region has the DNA TGTGCCTGGAGTCGGCGGGGCGCTCAAGAGACCCAGTACTTC. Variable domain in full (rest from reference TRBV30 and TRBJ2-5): SQTIHQWPATLVQPVGSPLSLECTVEGTSNPNLYWYRQAAGRGLQLLFYSVGIGQISSEVPQNLSASRPQDRQFILSSKKLLLSDSGFYLCAWSRRGAQETQYFGPGTRLLVL.

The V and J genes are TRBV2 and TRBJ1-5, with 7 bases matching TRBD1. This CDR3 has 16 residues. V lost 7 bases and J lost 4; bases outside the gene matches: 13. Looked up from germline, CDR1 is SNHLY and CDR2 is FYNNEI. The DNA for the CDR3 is TGTGCCAGCAAGAGGGGTCGGGACAGAAGTAATCAGCCCCAGCATTTT. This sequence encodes CASKRGRDRSNQPQHF.

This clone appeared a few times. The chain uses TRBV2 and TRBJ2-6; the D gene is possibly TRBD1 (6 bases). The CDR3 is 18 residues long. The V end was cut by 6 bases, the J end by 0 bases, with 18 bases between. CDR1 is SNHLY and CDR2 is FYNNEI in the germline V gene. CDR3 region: CASSPEGVLVSGANVLTF. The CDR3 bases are TGTGCCAGCAGCCCCGAGGGGGTTTTGGTCTCTGGGGCCAACGTCCTGACTTTC.

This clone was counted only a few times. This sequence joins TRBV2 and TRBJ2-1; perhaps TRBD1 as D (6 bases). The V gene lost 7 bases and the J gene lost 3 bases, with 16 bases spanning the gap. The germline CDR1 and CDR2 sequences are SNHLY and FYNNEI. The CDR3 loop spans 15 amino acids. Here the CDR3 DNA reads TGTGCCAGCAAGAACAGGGTTCAGGTCTACAATGAGCAGTTCTTC. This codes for CASKNRVQVYNEQFF.

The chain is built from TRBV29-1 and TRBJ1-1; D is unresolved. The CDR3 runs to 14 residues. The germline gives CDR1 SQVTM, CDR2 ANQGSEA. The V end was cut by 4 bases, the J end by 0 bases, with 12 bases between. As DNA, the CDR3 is TGCAGCGTTGTGGGTAGGGCTTTGAACACTGAAGCTTTCTTT. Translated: CSVVGRALNTEAFF.

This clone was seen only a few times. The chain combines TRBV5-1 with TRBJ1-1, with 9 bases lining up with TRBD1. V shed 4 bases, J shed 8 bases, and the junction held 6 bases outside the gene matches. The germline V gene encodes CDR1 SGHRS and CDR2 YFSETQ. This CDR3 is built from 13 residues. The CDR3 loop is CASSPDRGQEAFF. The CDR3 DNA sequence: TGCGCCAGCAGCCCGGACAGGGGTCAGGAAGCTTTCTTT.

The CDR3 loop is CAGGTGNYNEQFF. In DNA, the CDR3 is TGTGCCGGGGGGACAGGTAACTACAATGAGCAGTTCTTC. V usage is TRBV28 and J usage is TRBJ2-1; 8 positions agree with TRBD1. V was pared by 11 bases and J by 3 bases, with 6 bases of the junction left unmatched. The CDR3 extends over 13 amino acids. The germline V gene has CDR1 MDHEN and CDR2 SYDVKM.

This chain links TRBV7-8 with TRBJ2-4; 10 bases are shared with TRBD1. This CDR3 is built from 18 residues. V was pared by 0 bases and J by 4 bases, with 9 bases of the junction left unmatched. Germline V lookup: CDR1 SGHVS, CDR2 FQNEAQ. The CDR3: CASSLAGAGQGIKNIQYF. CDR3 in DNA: TGTGCCAGCAGCTTAGCTGGGGCGGGACAGGGGATAAAAAACATTCAGTACTTC.

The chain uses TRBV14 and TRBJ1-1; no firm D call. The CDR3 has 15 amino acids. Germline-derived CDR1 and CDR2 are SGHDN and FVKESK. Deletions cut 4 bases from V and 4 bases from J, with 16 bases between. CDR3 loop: CASSRHDTRRTEAFF. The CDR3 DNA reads TGTGCCAGCAGCCGCCATGACACCCGACGCACTGAAGCTTTCTTT.

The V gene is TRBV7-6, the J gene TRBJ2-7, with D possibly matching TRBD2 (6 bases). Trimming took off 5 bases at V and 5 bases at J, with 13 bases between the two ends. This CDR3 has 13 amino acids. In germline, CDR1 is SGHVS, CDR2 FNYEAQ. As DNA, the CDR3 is TGTGCCAGCAGCCCCTGGCCGGGGGACGAGCAGTACTTC. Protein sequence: CASSPWPGDEQYF.

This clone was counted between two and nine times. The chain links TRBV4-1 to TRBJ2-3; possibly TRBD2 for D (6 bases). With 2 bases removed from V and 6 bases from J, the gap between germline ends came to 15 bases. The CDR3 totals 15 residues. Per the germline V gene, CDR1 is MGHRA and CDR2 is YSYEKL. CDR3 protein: CASSQQVDGGDTQYF. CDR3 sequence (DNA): TGCGCCAGCAGCCAACAAGTCGATGGGGGGGATACGCAGTATTTT.

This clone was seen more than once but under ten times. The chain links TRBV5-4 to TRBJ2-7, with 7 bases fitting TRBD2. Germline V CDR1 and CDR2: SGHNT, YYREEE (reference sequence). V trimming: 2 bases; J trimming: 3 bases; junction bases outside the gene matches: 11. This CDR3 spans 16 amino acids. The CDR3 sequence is CASSLPAAGKLYEQYF. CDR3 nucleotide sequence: TGTGCCAGCAGCTTACCAGCAGCGGGAAAACTCTACGAGCAGTACTTC.

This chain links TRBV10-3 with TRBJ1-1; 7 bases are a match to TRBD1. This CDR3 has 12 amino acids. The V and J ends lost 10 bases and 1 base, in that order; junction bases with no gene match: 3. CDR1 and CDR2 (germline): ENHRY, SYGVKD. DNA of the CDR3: TGTGCCACTAGGACAGGGAACACTGAAGCTTTCTTT. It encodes CATRTGNTEAFF.

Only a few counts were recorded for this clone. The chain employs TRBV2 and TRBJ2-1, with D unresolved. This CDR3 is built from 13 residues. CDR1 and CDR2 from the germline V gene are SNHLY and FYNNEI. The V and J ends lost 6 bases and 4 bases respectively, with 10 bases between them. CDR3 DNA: TGTGCCAGCAGGGGATGGGGATACAATGAGCAGTTCTTC. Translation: CASRGWGYNEQFF.

The CDR3 DNA reads as TGTGCCAGCAGCTCCCTTCGACAGGGCATCTGGAACGAGCAGTACTTC. Protein: CASSSLRQGIWNEQYF. The gene calls are TRBV13 and TRBJ2-7; 7 bases map to TRBD1. This CDR3 comprises 16 residues. J was trimmed by 5 bases and V by 4 bases; bases with no gene match: 14. Germline CDR1 is PRHDT and CDR2 is FYEKMQ (reference sequence).

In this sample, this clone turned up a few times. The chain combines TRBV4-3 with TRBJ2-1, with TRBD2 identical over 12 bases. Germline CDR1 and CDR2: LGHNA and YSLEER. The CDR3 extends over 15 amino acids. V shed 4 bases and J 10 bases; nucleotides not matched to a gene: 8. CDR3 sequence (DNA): TGCGCCAGCAGCCGCGGACTAGCGGGGATTGGGGAGCAGTTCTTC. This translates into CASSRGLAGIGEQFF.